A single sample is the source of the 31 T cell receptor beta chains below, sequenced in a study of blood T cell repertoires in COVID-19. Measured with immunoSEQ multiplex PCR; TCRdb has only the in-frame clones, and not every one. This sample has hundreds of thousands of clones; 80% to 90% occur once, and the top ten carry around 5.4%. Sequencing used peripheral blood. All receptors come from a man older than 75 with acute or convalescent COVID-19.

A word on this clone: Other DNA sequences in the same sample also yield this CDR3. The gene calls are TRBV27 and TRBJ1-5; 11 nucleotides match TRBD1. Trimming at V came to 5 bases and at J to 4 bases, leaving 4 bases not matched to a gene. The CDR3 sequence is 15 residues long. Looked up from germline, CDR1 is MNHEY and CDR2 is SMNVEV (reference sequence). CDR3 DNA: TGTGCCAGCAGTCCTGGGACAGGGGGGAATCAGCCCCAGCATTTT. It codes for CASSPGTGGNQPQHF.

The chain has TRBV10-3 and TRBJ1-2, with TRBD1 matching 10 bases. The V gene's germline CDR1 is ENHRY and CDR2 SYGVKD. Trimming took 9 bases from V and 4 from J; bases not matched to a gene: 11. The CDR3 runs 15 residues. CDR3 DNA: TGTGCCATTCTTGAAGGGACAGGGGTGGCCTATGGCTACACCTTC. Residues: CAILEGTGVAYGYTF.

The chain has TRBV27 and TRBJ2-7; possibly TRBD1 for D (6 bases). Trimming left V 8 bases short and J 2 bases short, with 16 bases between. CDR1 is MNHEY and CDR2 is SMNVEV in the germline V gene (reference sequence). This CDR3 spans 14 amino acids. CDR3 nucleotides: TGTGCCAGCCGCGTCCCGGGACAAACCTACGAGCAGTACTTC. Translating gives CASRVPGQTYEQYF.

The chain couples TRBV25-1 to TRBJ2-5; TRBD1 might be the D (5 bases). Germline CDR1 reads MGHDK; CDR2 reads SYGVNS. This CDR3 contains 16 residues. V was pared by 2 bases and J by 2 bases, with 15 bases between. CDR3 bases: TGTGCCAGCAGTGAAGGACACCTTTCGTGGCAAGAGACCCAGTACTTC. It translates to CASSEGHLSWQETQYF. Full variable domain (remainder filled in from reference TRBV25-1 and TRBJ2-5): EADIYQTPRYLVIGTGKKITLECSQTMGHDKMYWYQQDPGMELHLIHYSYGVNSTEKGDLSSESTVSRIRTEHFPLTLESARPSHTSQYLCASSEGHLSWQETQYFGPGTRLLVL.

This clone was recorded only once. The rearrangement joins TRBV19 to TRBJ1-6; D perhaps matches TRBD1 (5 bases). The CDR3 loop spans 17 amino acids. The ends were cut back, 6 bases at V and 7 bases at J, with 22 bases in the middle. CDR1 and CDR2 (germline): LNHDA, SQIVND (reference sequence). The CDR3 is CASRKMLVDKPNSPLHF. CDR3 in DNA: TGTGCCAGTAGGAAAATGCTTGTGGACAAGCCGAATTCACCCCTCCACTTT.

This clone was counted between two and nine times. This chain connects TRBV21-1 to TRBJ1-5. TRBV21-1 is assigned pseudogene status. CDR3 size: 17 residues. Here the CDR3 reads CASSKALWFRGFQPQHF. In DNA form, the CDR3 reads TGTGCCAGCAGCAAAGCGCTTTGGTTTCGGGGTTTCCAGCCCCAGCATTTT.

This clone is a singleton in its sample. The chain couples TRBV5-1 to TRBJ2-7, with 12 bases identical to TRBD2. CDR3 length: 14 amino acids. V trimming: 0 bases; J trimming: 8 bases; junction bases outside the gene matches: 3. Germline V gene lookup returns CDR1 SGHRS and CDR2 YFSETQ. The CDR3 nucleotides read TGCGCCAGCAGCTTGGGACTAGCGGGGGAGCAGCAGTACTTC. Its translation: CASSLGLAGEQQYF. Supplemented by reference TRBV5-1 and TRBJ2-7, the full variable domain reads KAGVTQTPRYLIKTRGQQVTLSCSPISGHRSVSWYQQTPGQGLQFLFEYFSETQRNKGNFPGRFSGRQFSNSRSEMNVSTLELGDSALYLCASSLGLAGEQQYFGPGTRLTVT.

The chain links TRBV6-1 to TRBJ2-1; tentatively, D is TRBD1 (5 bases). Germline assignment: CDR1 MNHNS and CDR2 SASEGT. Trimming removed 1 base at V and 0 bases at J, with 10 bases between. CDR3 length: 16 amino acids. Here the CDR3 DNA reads TGTGCCAGCAGTGAAGTGTGGGGCGGCTCCTACAATGAGCAGTTCTTC. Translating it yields CASSEVWGGSYNEQFF.

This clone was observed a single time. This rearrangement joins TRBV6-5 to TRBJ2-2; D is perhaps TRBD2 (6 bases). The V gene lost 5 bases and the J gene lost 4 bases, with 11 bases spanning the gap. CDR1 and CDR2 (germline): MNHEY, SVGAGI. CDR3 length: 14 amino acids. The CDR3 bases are TGTGCCAGCAGTCTTACGGGGGTCACCGGGGAGCTGTTTTTT. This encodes CASSLTGVTGELFF.

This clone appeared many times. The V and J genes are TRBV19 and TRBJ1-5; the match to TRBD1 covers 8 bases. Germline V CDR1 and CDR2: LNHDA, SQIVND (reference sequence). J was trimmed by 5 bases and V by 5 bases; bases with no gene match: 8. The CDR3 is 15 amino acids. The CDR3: CASSVYPDRDQPQHF. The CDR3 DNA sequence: TGTGCCAGTAGTGTATATCCGGACAGGGATCAGCCCCAGCATTTT.

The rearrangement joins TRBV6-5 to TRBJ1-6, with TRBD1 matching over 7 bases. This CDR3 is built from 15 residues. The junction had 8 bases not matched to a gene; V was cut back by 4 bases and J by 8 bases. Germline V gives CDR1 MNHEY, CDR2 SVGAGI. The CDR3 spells CASSLGDSRYSPLHF. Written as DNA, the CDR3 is TGTGCCAGCAGTTTGGGGGACAGCAGGTATTCACCCCTCCACTTT.

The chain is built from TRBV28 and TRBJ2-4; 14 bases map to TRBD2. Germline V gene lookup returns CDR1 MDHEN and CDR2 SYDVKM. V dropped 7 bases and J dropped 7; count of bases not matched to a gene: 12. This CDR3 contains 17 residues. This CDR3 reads CASTTSPGLAGVNIQYF. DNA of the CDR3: TGTGCCAGCACTACGTCTCCGGGACTAGCGGGAGTTAACATTCAGTACTTC.

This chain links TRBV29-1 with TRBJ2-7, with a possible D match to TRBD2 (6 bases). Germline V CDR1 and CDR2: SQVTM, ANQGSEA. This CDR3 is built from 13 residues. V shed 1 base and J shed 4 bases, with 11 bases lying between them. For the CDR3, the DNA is TGCAGCGTTGAAGTGGCAGGGAGGTACGAGCAGTACTTC. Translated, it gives CSVEVAGRYEQYF.

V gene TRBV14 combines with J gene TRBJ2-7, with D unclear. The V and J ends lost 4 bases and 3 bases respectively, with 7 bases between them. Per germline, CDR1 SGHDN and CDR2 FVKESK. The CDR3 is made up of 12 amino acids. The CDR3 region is CASSPTYYEQYF. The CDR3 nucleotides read TGTGCCAGCAGCCCGACATACTACGAGCAGTACTTC.

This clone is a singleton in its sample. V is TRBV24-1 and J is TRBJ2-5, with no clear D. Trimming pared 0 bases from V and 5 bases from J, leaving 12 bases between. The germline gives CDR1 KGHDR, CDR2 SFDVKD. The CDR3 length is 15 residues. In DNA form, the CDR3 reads TGTGCCACCAGTGATTTGGTTGCAGGTCGCGAGACCCAGTACTTC. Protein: CATSDLVAGRETQYF.

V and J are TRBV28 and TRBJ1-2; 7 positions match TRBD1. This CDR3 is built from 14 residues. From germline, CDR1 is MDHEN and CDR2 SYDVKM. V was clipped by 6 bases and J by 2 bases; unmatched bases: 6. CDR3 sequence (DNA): TGTGCCAGCAGCGAGACAGGGCCCAACTATGGCTACACCTTC. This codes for CASSETGPNYGYTF.

CDR3 loop: CASSPDWRPRETQETQYF. In nucleotides, the CDR3 is TGTGCCAGCTCACCAGATTGGCGGCCGCGGGAGACACAAGAGACCCAGTACTTC. The chain employs TRBV18 and TRBJ2-5; 7 bases line up with TRBD2. CDR1 is KGHSH and CDR2 is LQKENI in the germline V gene. Germline trimming cut 2 bases from V and 2 bases from J; bases unmatched to any gene: 14. The CDR3 covers 18 residues.

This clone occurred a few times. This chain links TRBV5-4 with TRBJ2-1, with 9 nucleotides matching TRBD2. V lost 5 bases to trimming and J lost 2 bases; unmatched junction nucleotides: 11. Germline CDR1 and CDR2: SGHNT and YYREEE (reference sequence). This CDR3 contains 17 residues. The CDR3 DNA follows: TGTGCCAGCAGACGATCAGCGGGAGGTTCACCCTACAATGAGCAGTTCTTC. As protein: CASRRSAGGSPYNEQFF.

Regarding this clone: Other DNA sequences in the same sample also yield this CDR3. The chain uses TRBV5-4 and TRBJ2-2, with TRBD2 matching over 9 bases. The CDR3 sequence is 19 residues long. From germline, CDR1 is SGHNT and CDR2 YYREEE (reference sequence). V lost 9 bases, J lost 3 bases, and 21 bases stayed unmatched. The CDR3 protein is CATTGPSGTRRADTGELFF. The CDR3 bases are TGTGCCACCACAGGCCCTAGCGGGACCCGGAGGGCCGACACCGGGGAGCTGTTTTTT. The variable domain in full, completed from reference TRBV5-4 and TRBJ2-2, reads ETGVTQSPTHLIKTRGQQVTLRCSSQSGHNTVSWYQQALGQGPQFIFQYYREEENGRGNFPPRFSGLQFPNYSSELNVNALELDDSALYLCATTGPSGTRRADTGELFFGEGSRLTVL.

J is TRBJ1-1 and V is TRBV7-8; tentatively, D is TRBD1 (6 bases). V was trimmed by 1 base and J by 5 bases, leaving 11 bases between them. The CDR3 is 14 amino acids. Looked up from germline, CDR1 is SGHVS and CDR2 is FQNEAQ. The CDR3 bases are TGTGCCAGCAGCTTAGGTTACAGGGAAACTGAAGCTTTCTTT. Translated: CASSLGYRETEAFF.

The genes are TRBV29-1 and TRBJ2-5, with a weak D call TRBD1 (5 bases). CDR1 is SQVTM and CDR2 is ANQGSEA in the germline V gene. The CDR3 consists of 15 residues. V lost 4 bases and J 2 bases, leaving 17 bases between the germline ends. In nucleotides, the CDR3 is TGCAGCGTTGTGGATACAGGCGTCCGTCAAGAGACCCAGTACTTC. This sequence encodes CSVVDTGVRQETQYF.

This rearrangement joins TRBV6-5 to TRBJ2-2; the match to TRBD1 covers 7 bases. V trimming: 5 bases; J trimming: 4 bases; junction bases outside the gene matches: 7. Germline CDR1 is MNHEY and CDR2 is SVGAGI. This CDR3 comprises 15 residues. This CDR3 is CASSRDRISTGELFF. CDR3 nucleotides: TGTGCCAGCAGTAGGGACAGAATATCCACCGGGGAGCTGTTTTTT.

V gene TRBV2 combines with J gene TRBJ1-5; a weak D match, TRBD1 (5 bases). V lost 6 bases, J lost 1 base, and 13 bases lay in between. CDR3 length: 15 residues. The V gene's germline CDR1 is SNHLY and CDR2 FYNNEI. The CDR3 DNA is TGTGCCAGCAGAGGGACTCCCGTAAGCAATCAGCCCCAGCATTTT. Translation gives CASRGTPVSNQPQHF.

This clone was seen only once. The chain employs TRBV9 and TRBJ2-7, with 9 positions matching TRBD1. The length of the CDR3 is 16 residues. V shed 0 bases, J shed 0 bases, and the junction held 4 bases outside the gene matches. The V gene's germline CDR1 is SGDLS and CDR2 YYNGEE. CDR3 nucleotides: TGTGCCAGCAGCGTAGAGTGGGACAGGGCCTCCTACGAGCAGTACTTC. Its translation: CASSVEWDRASYEQYF.

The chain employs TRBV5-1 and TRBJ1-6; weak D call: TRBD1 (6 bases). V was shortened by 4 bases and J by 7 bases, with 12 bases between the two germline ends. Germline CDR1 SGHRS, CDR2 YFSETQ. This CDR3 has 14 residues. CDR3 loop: CASSNRVGNSPLHF. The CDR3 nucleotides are TGCGCCAGCAGCAACAGGGTAGGGAATTCACCCCTCCACTTT.

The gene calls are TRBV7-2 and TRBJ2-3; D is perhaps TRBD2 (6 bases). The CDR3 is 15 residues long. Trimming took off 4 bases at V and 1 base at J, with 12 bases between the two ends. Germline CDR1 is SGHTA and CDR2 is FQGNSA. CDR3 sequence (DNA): TGTGCCAGCAGCTCGGGACTCCTGGGCACAGATACGCAGTATTTT. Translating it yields CASSSGLLGTDTQYF.

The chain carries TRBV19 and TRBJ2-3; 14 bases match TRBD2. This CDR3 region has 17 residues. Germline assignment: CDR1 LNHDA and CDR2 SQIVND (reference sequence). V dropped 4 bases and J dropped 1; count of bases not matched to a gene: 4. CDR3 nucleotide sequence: TGTGCCAGTAGTAGGAGGACTAGCGGGGGGCGCACAGATACGCAGTATTTT. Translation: CASSRRTSGGRTDTQYF.

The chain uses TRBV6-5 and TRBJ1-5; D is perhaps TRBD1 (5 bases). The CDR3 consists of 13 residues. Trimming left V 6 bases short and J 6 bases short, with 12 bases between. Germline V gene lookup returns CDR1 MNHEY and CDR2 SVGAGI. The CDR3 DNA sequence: TGTGCCAGCAGCCCGACAGAAGGTCAGCCCCAGCATTTT. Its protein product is CASSPTEGQPQHF.

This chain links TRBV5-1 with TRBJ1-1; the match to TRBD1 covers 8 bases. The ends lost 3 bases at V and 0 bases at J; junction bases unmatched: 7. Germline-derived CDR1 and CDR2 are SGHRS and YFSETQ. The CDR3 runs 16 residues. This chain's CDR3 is CASSSDRGVMNTEAFF. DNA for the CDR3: TGCGCCAGCAGCTCTGACAGGGGCGTTATGAACACTGAAGCTTTCTTT.

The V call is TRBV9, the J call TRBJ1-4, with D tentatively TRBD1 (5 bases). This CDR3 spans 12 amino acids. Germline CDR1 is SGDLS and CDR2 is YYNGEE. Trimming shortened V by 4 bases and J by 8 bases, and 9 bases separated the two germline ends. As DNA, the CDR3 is TGTGCCAGCAGCCCCCGGGGGGAAAAACTGTTTTTT. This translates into CASSPRGEKLFF.

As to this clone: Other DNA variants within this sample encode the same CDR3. CDR3 in DNA: TGCGCCAGCAGCCCTGGGACTAGCGGGATCTACGAGCAGTACTTC. It encodes CASSPGTSGIYEQYF. The chain links TRBV5-1 to TRBJ2-7; 13 bases align to TRBD2. CDR1 SGHRS and CDR2 YFSETQ come from the germline V gene. The CDR3 is made up of 15 amino acids. The V gene end was trimmed by 4 bases and the J gene end by 3 bases; junction bases not matched to a gene: 4.